Below are 27 T cell receptor beta chains sequenced from a single sample in a study of blood T cells in healthy people across ages. It was with a sample-barcoded 5' primer and a J-beta primer mix that a second PCR of roughly 7 to 12 cycles was run. MiXCR, applied by TCRdb to the 5' RACE reads, yields one record per CDR3 protein. This table has about 1.6 million distinct CDR3 sequences, roughly 32% appearing once. The sequencing sample was made of blood. These receptor sequences come from a young woman in good health.

This clonotype was seen a handful of times. The gene calls are TRBV3-1 and TRBJ2-1; 7 positions match TRBD1. The J segment lost 8 bases and the V segment lost 4 bases, leaving 11 bases of the junction unmatched. Germline lookup yields CDR1 LGHDT and CDR2 YNNKEL (reference sequence). The CDR3 length is 15 residues. The CDR3: CASSPRDRGADEQFF. The CDR3 nucleotides read TGTGCCAGCAGCCCCCGGGACAGAGGGGCCGATGAGCAGTTCTTC.

This sequence joins TRBV28 and TRBJ2-1, with D perhaps TRBD1 or TRBD2 (6 bases each). The germline V gene has CDR1 MDHEN and CDR2 SYDVKM. There are 14 residues in the CDR3. Deletions cut 3 bases from V and 7 bases from J, with 13 bases between. The CDR3 nucleotides are TGTGCCAGCAGTTTCGGGGGCTCAAAAAATGAGCAGTTCTTC. Protein: CASSFGGSKNEQFF.

About this clonotype: Possible read error: a much larger clone is one base away. The CDR3 here is CASSLAGAPCNEQFF. The CDR3 DNA is TGTGCCAGCAGCTTAGCTGGGGCGCCCTGCAATGAGCAGTTCTTC. This chain links TRBV7-2 with TRBJ2-1, with D possibly matching TRBD1 (5 bases). The CDR3 length is 15 residues. CDR1 is SGHTA and CDR2 is FQGNSA in the germline V gene. Trimming pared 0 bases from V and 6 bases from J, leaving 12 bases between.

The V and J genes are TRBV10-3 and TRBJ2-7; D remains unclear. V was pared by 1 base and J by 3 bases, with 16 bases between. CDR1 and CDR2 from the germline V gene are ENHRY and SYGVKD. This CDR3 comprises 16 residues. Here the CDR3 reads CAISEFADAPGYEQYF. In DNA form, the CDR3 reads TGTGCCATCAGTGAGTTTGCCGACGCACCAGGCTACGAGCAGTACTTC.

This clonotype was seen more than once but under ten times. The chain combines TRBV14 with TRBJ2-3; a possible D gene is TRBD1 (5 bases). V shed 2 bases and J shed 2 bases, with 11 bases lying between them. Germline CDR1 SGHDN, CDR2 FVKESK. The CDR3 is 15 residues long. This CDR3 reads CASSQKGYLTDTQYF. In DNA, the CDR3 is TGTGCCAGCAGCCAAAAGGGGTACCTCACAGATACGCAGTATTTT.

At least ten counts were recorded for this clonotype. The CDR3 DNA sequence: TGTGCCAGCAGTGAAGACTCCCCCTATGGCAATCAGCCCCAGCATTTT. Residues: CASSEDSPYGNQPQHF. The chain employs TRBV6-1 and TRBJ1-5; D not resolved. Germline values: CDR1 MNHNS, CDR2 SASEGT. The CDR3 loop spans 16 amino acids. The V end was cut by 1 base, the J end by 2 bases, with 12 bases between.

This clonotype was observed a handful of times. The gene calls are TRBV28 and TRBJ1-1, with D uncertain. V was cut by 3 bases and J by 0 bases, with 11 bases left in between. CDR3 length: 15 residues. CDR1 and CDR2 (germline): MDHEN, SYDVKM. CDR3 nucleotides: TGTGCCAGCAGTTTGACGACGGGGATGAACACTGAAGCTTTCTTT. It is translated as CASSLTTGMNTEAFF.

J is TRBJ2-1 and V is TRBV27, with 9 bases matching TRBD1. The V segment lost 6 bases and the J segment 1 base; nucleotides outside the gene matches: 7. The CDR3 length is 16 residues. Germline CDR1 MNHEY, CDR2 SMNVEV (reference sequence). Here the CDR3 reads CASSPSGTGSYNEQFF. CDR3 nucleotide sequence: TGTGCCAGCAGCCCCTCTGGGACAGGGTCCTACAATGAGCAGTTCTTC.

With regard to this clonotype: A much larger clone lies one base from this, so it may be a read error. The rearrangement uses TRBV6-4 and TRBJ2-1; D is ambiguous. The CDR3 has 13 residues. Germline V gene sequence: CDR1 MRHNA, CDR2 SNTAGT. Trimming shortened V by 3 bases and J by 9 bases, and 12 bases separated the two germline ends. CDR3 nucleotide sequence: TGTGCCAGCAGTGAGCAGGAGTGCGCTGAGCAGTTCTTC. Translation: CASSEQECAEQFF.

This clonotype occurred a few times. The chain links TRBV7-6 to TRBJ2-3; no firm D call. The CDR3 has 12 residues. Deletions cut 8 bases from V and 7 bases from J, with 13 bases between. Germline CDR1 SGHVS, CDR2 FNYEAQ. The CDR3 here is CASGGSFNTQYF. DNA for the CDR3: TGTGCCAGCGGCGGATCCTTCAATACGCAGTATTTT.

V is TRBV7-6 and J is TRBJ2-5; possibly TRBD1 or TRBD2 for D (5 bases each). The assigned J gene may be wrong: the sequence end matches TRBJ2-7 better. There are 16 residues in the CDR3. The germline V gene encodes CDR1 SGHVS and CDR2 FNYEAQ. CDR3 sequence (DNA): TGTGCCAGCTTCGGCCCTCGAGGCGAGGGGATCTACGAGCAGTACTTC. This gives the protein CASFGPRGEGIYEQYF.

CDR3 sequence: CSALTRTSSYEQYF. CDR3 in DNA: TGCAGTGCTCTAACCCGGACTAGCAGCTACGAGCAGTACTTC. The chain employs TRBV20-1 and TRBJ2-7; 8 bases match TRBD2. J gave up 3 bases and V 5 bases, and 9 bases lay outside the gene matches. From germline, CDR1 is DFQATT and CDR2 SNEGSKA (reference sequence). CDR3 length equals 14 residues.

In its sample, this clonotype was seen a few times. This chain links TRBV2 with TRBJ2-2; perhaps D is TRBD1 or TRBD2 (5 bases each). The CDR3 loop spans 16 amino acids. V was trimmed by 8 bases and J by 2 bases, leaving 18 bases between them. Germline V gives CDR1 SNHLY, CDR2 FYNNEI. The CDR3 DNA is TGTGCCAGCGGTGTGCAACCGGGACCCAACACCGGGGAGCTGTTTTTT. Translated: CASGVQPGPNTGELFF.

This clonotype was found a few times. V is TRBV4-1 and J is TRBJ2-7; a possible D gene is TRBD1 (5 bases). CDR1 and CDR2 from the germline V gene are MGHRA and YSYEKL. There are 17 residues in the CDR3. The V and J ends lost 1 base and 0 bases respectively, with 16 bases between them. DNA for the CDR3: TGCGCCAGCAGCCAAGTCTTGCGACAGCGAAGCTCCTACGAGCAGTACTTC. Its protein product is CASSQVLRQRSSYEQYF.

J is TRBJ2-6 and V is TRBV24-1; D not resolved. Trimming stripped 1 base from V and 4 bases from J, with 13 bases between. CDR3 length: 17 residues. Germline V gene lookup returns CDR1 KGHDR and CDR2 SFDVKD. The CDR3 coding sequence is TGTGCCACCAGTGATTTTGGTGGTTCTCTGGGGGCCAACGTCCTGACTTTC. It translates to CATSDFGGSLGANVLTF.

This sequence joins TRBV27 and TRBJ2-5; D is unresolved. The CDR3 runs 13 residues. The V and J ends lost 4 bases and 5 bases respectively, with 11 bases between them. The germline gives CDR1 MNHEY, CDR2 SMNVEV (reference sequence). The CDR3 coding sequence is TGTGCCAGCAGTTGGACGCGGTTGGAGACCCAGTACTTC. It translates to CASSWTRLETQYF.

This rearrangement joins TRBV28 to TRBJ2-3; D might be TRBD2 (6 bases). The CDR3 is made up of 15 amino acids. Germline values: CDR1 MDHEN, CDR2 SYDVKM. Trimming took 6 bases from V and 2 from J, leaving 15 bases between them. The CDR3 protein is CASSHGQGLTDTQYF. The DNA for the CDR3 is TGTGCCAGCAGCCACGGCCAGGGACTCACAGATACGCAGTATTTT.

The rearrangement joins TRBV29-1 to TRBJ2-1; D is possibly TRBD1 (5 bases). Trimming removed 4 bases at V and 6 bases at J, with 16 bases between. Germline V lookup: CDR1 SQVTM, CDR2 ANQGSEA. This CDR3 is 14 amino acids long. The CDR3 loop is CSVAGRVSFNEQFF. The CDR3 DNA reads TGCAGCGTTGCCGGCAGGGTTTCTTTCAATGAGCAGTTCTTC.

This clonotype came up a few times. The gene calls are TRBV27 and TRBJ1-1, with D maybe TRBD1 (5 bases). V gave up 5 bases and J gave up 6 bases, with 13 bases separating them. The CDR3 is 13 residues long. Germline loops: CDR1 MNHEY, CDR2 SMNVEV (reference sequence). The CDR3 loop is CASSPGAVAEAFF. In DNA, the CDR3 is TGTGCCAGCAGTCCCGGGGCAGTGGCTGAAGCTTTCTTT.

To note about this clonotype: At one end, the junction sequence differs from germline, possibly due to a read error. The gene calls are TRBV7-2 and TRBJ2-3, with D hard to call. The CDR3 consists of 14 residues. Germline V gene data show CDR1 as SGHTA and CDR2 as FQGNSA. CDR3 in amino acids: CVSSLFGPVDTQYF. The CDR3 DNA is TGTGTCAGCAGCTTATTCGGCCCGGTGGATACGCAGTATTTT. The whole variable domain, filled in from reference TRBV7-2 and TRBJ2-3, reads GAGVSQSPSNKVTEKGKDVELRCDPISGHTALYWYRQSLGQGLEFLIYFQGNSAPDKSGLPSDRFSAERTGGSVSTLTIQRTQQEDSAVYLCVSSLFGPVDTQYFGPGTRLTVL.

On this clonotype: The junction departs from germline at one end; a sequencing error may be responsible. The CDR3 loop reads CVSSKRLAGASGEDTQYF. The DNA of the CDR3 is TGTGTCAGCAGCAAACGACTAGCGGGGGCCTCCGGTGAGGATACGCAGTATTTT. The chain has TRBV2 and TRBJ2-3; 12 bases are a match to TRBD2. The CDR3 has 18 residues. CDR1 is SNHLY, CDR2 FYNNEI, per germline. The full variable domain, in which reference TRBV2 and TRBJ2-3 provide the parts outside the CDR3, is EPEVTQTPSHQVTQMGQEVILRCVPISNHLYFYWYRQILGQKVEFLVSFYNNEISEKSEIFDDQFSVERPDGSNFTLKIRSTKLEDSAMYFCVSSKRLAGASGEDTQYFGPGTRLTVL.

This clonotype was picked up many times. V gene TRBV4-2 combines with J gene TRBJ1-2; 8 bases align to TRBD1. This CDR3 contains 16 residues. The ends lost 3 bases at V and 8 bases at J; junction bases unmatched: 14. CDR1 and CDR2 from the germline V gene are LGHNA and YNFKEQ. The DNA for the CDR3 is TGTGCCAGCAGCCACTCCCTCTTACAGGGGGTAGAGGGCTACACCTTC. This sequence encodes CASSHSLLQGVEGYTF.

This clonotype came up a few times. J is TRBJ1-2 and V is TRBV4-1; D is unresolved. Germline CDR1 MGHRA, CDR2 YSYEKL. The ends were cut back, 0 bases at V and 3 bases at J, with 8 bases in the middle. The CDR3 totals 14 residues. CDR3 sequence: CASSQEAGYYGYTF. The CDR3 DNA follows: TGCGCCAGCAGCCAAGAAGCCGGGTACTATGGCTACACCTTC.

This clonotype occurred a few times. The chain has TRBV4-1 and TRBJ1-4, with a possible D match to TRBD1 (6 bases). Germline CDR1 reads MGHRA; CDR2 reads YSYEKL. V lost 4 bases to trimming and J lost 7 bases, with 19 bases between them. The CDR3 extends over 16 amino acids. The CDR3 DNA is TGCGCCAGCAGCCCCCCGCCCCCGGGACAAGGTGAAAAACTGTTTTTT. Translating it yields CASSPPPPGQGEKLFF.

In this sample, this clonotype turned up once. The DNA for the CDR3 is TGTGCCAGCAACGCAAGGGGGAGAATGTCCTACGAGCAGTACTTC. Translating it yields CASNARGRMSYEQYF. The chain combines TRBV21-1 with TRBJ2-7; TRBD1 is taken as the D call from the table, unchecked against the DNA. TRBV21-1 represents a pseudogene. CDR3 size: 15 residues.

This sequence joins TRBV7-2 and TRBJ2-1; 12 bases match TRBD2. V was clipped by 0 bases and J by 0 bases; unmatched bases: 9. Germline lookup yields CDR1 SGHTA and CDR2 FQGNSA. The CDR3 totals 20 residues. The CDR3 nucleotides read TGTGCCAGCAGCTTAGCAGGCCTAGCGGGAGGGGACGGCTCCTACAATGAGCAGTTCTTC. This sequence encodes CASSLAGLAGGDGSYNEQFF.

V is TRBV20-1 and J is TRBJ1-1; TRBD1 is a possible D gene (5 bases). Trimming pared 5 bases from V and 6 bases from J, leaving 22 bases between. CDR1 and CDR2 from the germline V gene are DFQATT and SNEGSKA (reference sequence). The CDR3 runs to 15 residues. The CDR3 loop is CSASILLIARAEAFF. The CDR3, as DNA: TGCAGTGCTTCTATTCTTCTCATTGCCAGGGCTGAAGCTTTCTTT.